Listed below are T cell receptor beta chains from one sample, sequenced in a study of cytomegalovirus exposure and HLA in healthy donors. Generated by immunoSEQ multiplex PCR, the TCRdb table keeps only in-frame clones and is missing some. The table shows around 150,000 clones, with roughly 74% occurring only once. The sample consisted of PBMCs. These receptor sequences come from a male donor in good health and CMV-seronegative. CDR3s include the opening cysteine and the closing phenylalanine or tryptophan. Fields, in order: V gene, J gene, CDR3 protein.

TRBV6-6	TRBJ1-2	CASSYSWGGDYGYTF
TRBV6-1	NA	CASSEGTGLYEQYF
TRBV5-1	TRBJ2-7	CASSASGPSYEQYF
TRBV6-1	TRBJ2-1	CASSGLAGYNEQFF
TRBV7-9	NA	CASSVAQTGVYEQYF
TRBV5-6	TRBJ2-1	CASSLVWSGRALVNEQFF
TRBV7-5	NA	CARRTPGGFDEQYF
TRBV13	TRBJ1-1	CASSQYTEAFF
TRBV6-5	TRBJ1-1	CASSYRTGGLEAFF
TRBV11-3	TRBJ1-1	CASSFGQDTEAFF
TRBV7-8	TRBJ2-5	CASSPWTVFQETQYF
TRBV4-1	TRBJ2-1	CASSRRRTSGGAEQFF
TRBV18	TRBJ2-7	CASSFDSSSYEQYF
TRBV6-1	TRBJ2-7	CASSAGTSVITYEQYF
TRBV2	TRBJ2-1	CASSPTSGTSSNEQFF
TRBV2	TRBJ1-1	CASRWDRGRGDTEAFF
TRBV5-1	TRBJ2-5	CASSSAKLTGQETQYF
TRBV9	TRBJ1-6	CASSRRTGVNSPLHF
TRBV6-1	TRBJ1-2	CASSQPGLNYGYTF
TRBV11-2	TRBJ2-1	CASSPGMATNEQFF
TRBV30	TRBJ2-3	CAWNRDRTDTQYF
TRBV28	TRBJ1-2	CASSLAPDRGRIGYTF
TRBV7-9	TRBJ1-1	CASRTENTEAFF
TRBV2	NA	CASSEEGGYEQYF
TRBV9	TRBJ2-1	CASSVEAGHNEQFF
TRBV28	TRBJ2-1	CASSLGPAPSYNEQFF
TRBV19	TRBJ2-4	CASSAGDNANIQYF
TRBV11-3	TRBJ2-3	CASSLEVRGVPDTQYF
TRBV29-1	TRBJ2-5	CSVTGTGETQYF
TRBV27	TRBJ1-1	CASSRRPDSNTEAFF
TRBV7-2	TRBJ2-5	CASSRAVQETQYF
TRBV6-1	TRBJ1-5	CASSERGGTYRQPQHF
TRBV28	TRBJ1-2	CASSFRGRGYTF
TRBV9	TRBJ2-5	CASSVEGQEETQYF
TRBV19	TRBJ1-5	CASTPNGGGGQPQHF
TRBV5-1	TRBJ2-7	CASSFGTGFAEQYF
TRBV2	TRBJ2-5	CASSDAGGEQYF
TRBV4-3	TRBJ2-3	CASSKQPGLAGGTDTQYF